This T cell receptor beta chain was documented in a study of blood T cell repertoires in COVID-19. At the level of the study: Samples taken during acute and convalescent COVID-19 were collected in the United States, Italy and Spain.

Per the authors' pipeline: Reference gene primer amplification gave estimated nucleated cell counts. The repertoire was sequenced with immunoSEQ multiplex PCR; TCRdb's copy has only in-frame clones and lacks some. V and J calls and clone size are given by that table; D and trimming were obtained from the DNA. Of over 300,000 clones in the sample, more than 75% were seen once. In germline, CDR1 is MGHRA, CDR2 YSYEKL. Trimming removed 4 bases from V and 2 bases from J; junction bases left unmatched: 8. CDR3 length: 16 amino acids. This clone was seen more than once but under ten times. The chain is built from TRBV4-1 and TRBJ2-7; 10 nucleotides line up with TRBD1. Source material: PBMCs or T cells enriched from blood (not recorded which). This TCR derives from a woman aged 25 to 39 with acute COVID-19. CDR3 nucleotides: TGCGCCAGCAGCCTAGGACCGGGACAGGGGACCTACGAGCAGTACTTC. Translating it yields CASSLGPGQGTYEQYF.